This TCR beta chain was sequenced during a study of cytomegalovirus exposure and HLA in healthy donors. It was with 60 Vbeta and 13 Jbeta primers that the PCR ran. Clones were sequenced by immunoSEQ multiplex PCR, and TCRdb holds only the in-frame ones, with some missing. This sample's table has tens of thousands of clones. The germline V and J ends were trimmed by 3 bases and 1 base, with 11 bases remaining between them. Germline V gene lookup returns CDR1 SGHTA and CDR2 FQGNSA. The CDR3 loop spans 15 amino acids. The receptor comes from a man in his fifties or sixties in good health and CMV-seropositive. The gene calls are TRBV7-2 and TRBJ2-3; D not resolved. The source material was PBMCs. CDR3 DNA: TGTGCCAGCAGCTTGTCGGTCTTTGGCACAGATACGCAGTATTTT. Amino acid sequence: CASSLSVFGTDTQYF.